Given below is one T cell receptor beta chain in context. Its antigen is currently unknown. TCR beta CDR3 regions were amplified from RNA. An initial round of RT-PCR targeting the TCR CDR3 relied on the HTBI primer set. A single record per CDR3 protein comes from TCRdb applying MiXCR to the multiplex PCR reads. The sample includes around 300,000 distinct CDR3 sequences, roughly 13% of them seen just once. Diagnostic decisions used clinical symptoms, serum thyroxine and TRAb, thyroid ultrasound and orbital computed tomography. Per the germline V gene, CDR1 is MNHEY and CDR2 is SVGEGT. V lost 4 bases, J lost 7 bases, and 5 bases stayed unmatched. The CDR3 has 15 residues. The entry originates in a study of T cells in Graves' hyperthyroidism and ophthalmopathy. Whole-study results and caveats: Among thyroid clonotypes expanded above 0.001, most also appeared in blood.

The chain joins TRBV6-2 or TRBV6-3 to TRBJ2-1; 12 nucleotides align to TRBD2. The source material was blood. This clonotype originated in a woman aged 40 to 49 with Graves' ophthalmopathy. The CDR3 is CASSFLAGGRNEQFF. The CDR3 nucleotides read TGTGCCAGCAGTTTTCTAGCGGGAGGGCGTAATGAGCAGTTCTTC.